This T cell receptor (beta chain) originates from a study of blood T cell repertoires in COVID-19 (dated by TCRdb to 2018 to 2020). With regard to the full study: Collaborator samples came from the United States, Italy and Spain and covered acute and convalescent phases of COVID-19. The prospective study material was composed of cDNA or gDNA derived from T cells, B-cell-depleted T cells, or PBMCs. The dataset comprised deeply sampled blood TCRbeta repertoires from subjects exposed to, actively infected with, or recovered from COVID-19. The repertoires were released in a freely available public database intended as a resource for research on the immune response to SARS-CoV-2. The samples were drawn from two sources: the first 160 participants of the ongoing ImmuneRACE study, and 1,254 subjects contributed by 6 global collaborators. A de-identified subject ID, COVID-19 status, age in years and sex were almost always included in the sample metadata. Where available, HLA class I and class II types were obtained from metadata supplied by the sample provider rather than from assay-based typing.

The immunoSEQ Assay, a bias-controlled multiplex PCR, was used to amplify TCRbeta CDR3 regions from genomic DNA. The study's own analysis went as follows. Nucleated cell counts per sample were estimated from amplification of reference gene primers within the assay. To quantify the absolute abundance of each unique TCRbeta CDR3 rearrangement, sequence reads were collapsed and filtered. For each sample, productive Simpson clonality was calculated as the square root of Simpson's diversity index over productive rearrangements. TCRdb took over this immuneACCESS table, retaining in-frame rearrangements with V and J assigned. Such tables are incomplete; in checked studies, under half of the missing clones stem from an unresolved V gene, and the remainder is unexplained. The V and J calls and the clone size are those of that table, but D and trimming were determined from the DNA. This sample holds just over 250,000 clones; 91% were observed only once. The ten largest account for 2% to 3% of the sample.

In Seattle, one collaborating source enrolled patients while the infection was active and tracked those patients longitudinally over the course of disease. The collaborating institutions used their own protocols to collect whole blood in K2EDTA tubes. For TCRbeta analysis, collaborators shipped samples as frozen whole blood, isolated PBMCs, or DNA extracted from either of those sample types. About this clone itself: Its recognized antigen is unknown. No base-level quality is on record; no much larger clone is a single base apart.

Results the study describes overall, beyond this receptor: Clinical and demographic metadata were provided uncurated, with the amount varying by source and participant.

Taken from the germline V gene, the CDR1 and CDR2 loops are SGHVS and FQNEAQ. At the junction V is shortened by 0 bases and J by 3 bases, with 2 bases in between. From cysteine to phenylalanine, the CDR3 is 12 amino acids long. This entry keeps only the CDR3 DNA: 36 bases, framed from base 1. The source of this sequence is a person aged 18 to 35 with COVID-19, enrolled during active disease. Sequencing input: peripheral blood. The sequence is built from TRBV7-8 and TRBJ1-1, with the D gene not clear enough to name. The base sequence is TGTGCCAGCAGCTTAGCCTACACTGAAGCTTTCTTT. Translated, it gives CASSLAYTEAFF.